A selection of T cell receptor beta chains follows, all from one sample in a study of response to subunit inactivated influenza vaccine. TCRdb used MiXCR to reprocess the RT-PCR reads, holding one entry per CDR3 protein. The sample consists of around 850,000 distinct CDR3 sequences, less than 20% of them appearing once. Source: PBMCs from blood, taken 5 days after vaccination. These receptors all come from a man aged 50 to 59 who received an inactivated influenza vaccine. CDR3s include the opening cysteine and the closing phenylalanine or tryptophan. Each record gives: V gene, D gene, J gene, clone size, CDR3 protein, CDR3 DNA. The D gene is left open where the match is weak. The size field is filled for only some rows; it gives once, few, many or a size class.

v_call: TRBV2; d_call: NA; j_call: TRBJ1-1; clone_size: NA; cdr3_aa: CASSEVGRGGTEAFF; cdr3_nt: TGTGCCAGCAGTGAAGTCGGCAGGGGTGGTACTGAAGCTTTCTTT
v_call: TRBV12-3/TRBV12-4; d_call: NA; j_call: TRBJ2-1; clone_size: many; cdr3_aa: CASSTAGPKNYNEQFF; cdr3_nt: TGTGCCAGCAGCACAGCAGGGCCTAAGAACTACAATGAGCAGTTCTTC
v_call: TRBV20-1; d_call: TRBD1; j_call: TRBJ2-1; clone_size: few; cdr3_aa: CSARVRTGVYNEQFF; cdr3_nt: TGCAGTGCTAGAGTCCGGACAGGAGTTTACAATGAGCAGTTCTTC
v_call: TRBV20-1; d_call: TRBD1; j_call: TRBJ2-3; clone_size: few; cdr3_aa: CSARDREVDTQYF; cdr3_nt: TGCAGTGCTAGGGACAGGGAAGTAGATACGCAGTATTTT
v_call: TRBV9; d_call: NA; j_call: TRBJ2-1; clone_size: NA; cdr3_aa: CASSGAGNEQFF; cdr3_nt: TGTGCCAGCAGCGGGGCCGGGAATGAGCAGTTCTTC
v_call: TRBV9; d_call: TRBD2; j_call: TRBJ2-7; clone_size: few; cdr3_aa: CASSIQPSGREGEQYF; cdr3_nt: TGTGCCAGCAGCATCCAACCTAGCGGGAGGGAGGGTGAGCAGTACTTC
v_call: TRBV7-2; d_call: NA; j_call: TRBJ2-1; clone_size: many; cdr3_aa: CASSLARGVQFF; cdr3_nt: TGTGCCAGCAGCTTAGCGCGTGGAGTGCAGTTCTTC
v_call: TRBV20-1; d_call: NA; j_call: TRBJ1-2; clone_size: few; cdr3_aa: CSAGGGDARWGNYGYTF; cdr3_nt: TGCAGTGCCGGCGGCGGGGACGCGAGGTGGGGAAACTATGGCTACACCTTC
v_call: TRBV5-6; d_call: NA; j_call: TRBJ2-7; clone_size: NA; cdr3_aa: CASSSGTLTYEQYF; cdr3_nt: TGTGCCAGCAGTTCCGGGACACTAACCTACGAGCAGTACTTC
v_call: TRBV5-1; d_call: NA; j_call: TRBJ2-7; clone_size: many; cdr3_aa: CASSPEGQYEQYF; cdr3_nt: TGCGCCAGCAGCCCCGAAGGACAGTATGAGCAGTACTTC
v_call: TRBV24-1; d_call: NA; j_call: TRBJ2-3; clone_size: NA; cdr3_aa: CATSDPSTDTQYF; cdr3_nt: TGTGCCACCAGTGATCCATCCACAGATACGCAGTATTTT
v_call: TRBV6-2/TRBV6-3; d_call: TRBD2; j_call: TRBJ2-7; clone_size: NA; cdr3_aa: CASTSGRAQSGEQYF; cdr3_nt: TGTGCCAGCACTAGCGGGAGGGCCCAGAGTGGGGAGCAGTACTTC
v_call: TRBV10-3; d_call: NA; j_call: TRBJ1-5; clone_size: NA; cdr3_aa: CAISEAGGQPQHF; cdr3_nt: TGTGCCATCAGTGAGGCGGGAGGTCAGCCCCAGCATTTT
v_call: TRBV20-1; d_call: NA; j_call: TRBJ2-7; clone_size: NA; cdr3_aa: CSARGQISYEQYF; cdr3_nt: TGCAGTGCTAGGGGTCAGATCTCCTACGAGCAGTACTTC
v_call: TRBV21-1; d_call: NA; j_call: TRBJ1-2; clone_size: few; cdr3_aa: CASSKVKTGMAYGYTF; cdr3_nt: TGTGCCAGCAGCAAAGTGAAGACAGGGATGGCCTATGGCTACACCTTC
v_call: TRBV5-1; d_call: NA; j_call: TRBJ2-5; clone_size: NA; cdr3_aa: CASSFPSKGETQYF; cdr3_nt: TGCGCCAGCAGCTTCCCCTCTAAGGGGGAGACCCAGTACTTC
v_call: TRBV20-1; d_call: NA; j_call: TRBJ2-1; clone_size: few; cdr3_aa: CSAPWRSDNEQFF; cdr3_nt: TGCAGTGCTCCGTGGAGGTCCGACAATGAGCAGTTCTTC
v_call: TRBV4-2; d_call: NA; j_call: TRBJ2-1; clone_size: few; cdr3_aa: CASSGAEGGLSYNEQFF; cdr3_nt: TGTGCCAGCAGCGGGGCGGAGGGGGGCCTCTCCTACAATGAGCAGTTCTTC
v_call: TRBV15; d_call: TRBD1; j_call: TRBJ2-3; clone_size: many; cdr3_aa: CATSARTGADTQYF; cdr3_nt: TGTGCCACCAGTGCGCGGACAGGGGCAGATACGCAGTATTTT
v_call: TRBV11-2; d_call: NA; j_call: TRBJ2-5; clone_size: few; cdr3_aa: CASSLDTMRPGEETQYF; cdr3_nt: TGTGCCAGCAGCTTAGATACGATGAGGCCTGGGGAAGAGACCCAGTACTTC
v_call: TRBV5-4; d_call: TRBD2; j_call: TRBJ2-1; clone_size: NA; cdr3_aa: CASSLGRGRATRNEQFF; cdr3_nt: TGTGCCAGCAGCTTGGGTCGCGGGAGGGCTACAAGGAATGAGCAGTTCTTC
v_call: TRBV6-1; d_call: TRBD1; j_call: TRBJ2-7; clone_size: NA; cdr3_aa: CASIGNGTGDIYEQYF; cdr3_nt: TGTGCCAGCATCGGGAATGGCACAGGGGATATCTACGAGCAGTACTTC
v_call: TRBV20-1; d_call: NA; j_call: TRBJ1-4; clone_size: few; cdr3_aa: CSAREGRKAKLFF; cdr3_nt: TGCAGTGCTAGAGAGGGGCGGAAGGCGAAACTGTTTTTT
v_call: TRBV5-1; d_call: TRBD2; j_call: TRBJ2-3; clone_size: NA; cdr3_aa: CASSSGLAGGYTDTQYF; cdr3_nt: TGCGCCAGCAGCTCAGGACTAGCGGGGGGATACACAGATACGCAGTATTTT
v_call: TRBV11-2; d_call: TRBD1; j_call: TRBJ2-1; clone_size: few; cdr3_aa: CASSSTGAFYNEQFF; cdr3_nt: TGTGCCAGCAGCTCGACAGGGGCCTTCTACAATGAGCAGTTCTTC
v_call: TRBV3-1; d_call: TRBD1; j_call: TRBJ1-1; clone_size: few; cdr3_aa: CASSRGQGPEAFF; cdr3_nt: TGTGCCAGCAGCCGCGGACAGGGACCTGAAGCTTTCTTT
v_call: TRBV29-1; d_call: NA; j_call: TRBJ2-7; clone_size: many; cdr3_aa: CSVATLGGGYYEQYF; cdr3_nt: TGCAGCGTCGCTACTCTAGGGGGGGGATACTACGAGCAGTACTTC
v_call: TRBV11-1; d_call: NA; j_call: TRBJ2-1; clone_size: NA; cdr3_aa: CASSQFSGLRTRSSYNEQFF; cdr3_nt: TGTGCCAGCAGCCAATTTTCCGGGCTAAGGACTCGAAGCTCCTACAATGAGCAGTTCTTC
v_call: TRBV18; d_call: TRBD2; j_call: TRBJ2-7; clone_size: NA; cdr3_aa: CASSTDPGAGAYEQYF; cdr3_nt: TGTGCCAGCTCAACGGACCCAGGAGCGGGAGCCTACGAGCAGTACTTC
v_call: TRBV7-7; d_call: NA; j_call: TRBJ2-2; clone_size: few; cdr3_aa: CASSPRPRRRNTGELFF; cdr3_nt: TGTGCCAGCAGCCCTCGGCCCAGGCGTCGAAACACCGGGGAGCTGTTTTTT
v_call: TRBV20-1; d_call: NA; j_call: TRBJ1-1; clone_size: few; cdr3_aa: CSARDLGRGTEAFF; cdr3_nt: TGCAGTGCTAGAGACCTTGGCCGGGGTACTGAAGCTTTCTTT
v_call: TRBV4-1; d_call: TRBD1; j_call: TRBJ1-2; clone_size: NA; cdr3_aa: CASRQTGANYGYTF; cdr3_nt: TGCGCCAGCAGACAAACAGGGGCTAACTATGGCTACACCTTC
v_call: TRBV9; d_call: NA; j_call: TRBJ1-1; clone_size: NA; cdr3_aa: CASGLRGDTEAFF; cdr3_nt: TGTGCCAGCGGCCTAAGGGGGGACACTGAAGCTTTCTTT
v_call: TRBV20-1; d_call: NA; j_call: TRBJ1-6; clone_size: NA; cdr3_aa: CSARVHRVRMPLHF; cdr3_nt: TGCAGTGCTAGAGTCCACAGGGTTCGCATGCCCCTCCACTTT
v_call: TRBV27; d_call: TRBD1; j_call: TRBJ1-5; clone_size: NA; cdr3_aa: CASSSSRGVGAGGFGQPQHF; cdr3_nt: TGTGCCAGCAGTTCATCGAGGGGCGTGGGGGCAGGGGGCTTCGGTCAGCCCCAGCATTTT
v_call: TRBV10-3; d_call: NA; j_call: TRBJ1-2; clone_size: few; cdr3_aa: CAISESSGHYYGYTF; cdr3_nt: TGTGCCATCAGTGAGTCGTCGGGACATTACTATGGCTACACCTTC
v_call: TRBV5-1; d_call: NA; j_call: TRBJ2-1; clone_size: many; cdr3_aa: CASSLDPRNEQFF; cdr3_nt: TGCGCCAGCAGCTTAGACCCGAGGAATGAGCAGTTCTTC
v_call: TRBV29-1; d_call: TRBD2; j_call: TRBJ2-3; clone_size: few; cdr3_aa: CSVIAGVIDTQYF; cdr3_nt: TGCAGCGTTATAGCGGGAGTAATAGATACGCAGTATTTT
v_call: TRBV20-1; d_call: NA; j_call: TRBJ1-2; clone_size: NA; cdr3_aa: CSAKPRVADGYTF; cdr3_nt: TGCAGTGCTAAACCCAGGGTAGCCGATGGCTACACCTTC
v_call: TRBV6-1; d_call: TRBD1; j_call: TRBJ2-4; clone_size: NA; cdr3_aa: CAIAQGMKNIQYF; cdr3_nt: TGTGCCATCGCACAGGGGATGAAAAACATTCAGTACTTC
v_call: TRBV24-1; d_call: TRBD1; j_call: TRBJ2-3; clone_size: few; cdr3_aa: CATSDSGQGGDTQYF; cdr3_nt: TGTGCCACCAGTGATTCCGGACAGGGGGGAGATACGCAGTATTTT
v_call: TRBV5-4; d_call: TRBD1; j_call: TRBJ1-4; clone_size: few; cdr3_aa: CASSLGQGFNEKLFF; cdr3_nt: TGTGCCAGCAGCCTGGGACAGGGGTTTAATGAAAAACTGTTTTTT
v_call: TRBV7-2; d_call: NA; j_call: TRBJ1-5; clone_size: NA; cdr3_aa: CASSLGAVSPQHF; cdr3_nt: TGTGCCAGCAGCTTAGGTGCTGTTTCGCCCCAGCATTTT
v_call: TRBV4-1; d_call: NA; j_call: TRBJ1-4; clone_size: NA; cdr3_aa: CASSQAGTIGANEKLFF; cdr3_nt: TGCGCCAGCAGCCAAGCCGGGACAATAGGTGCTAATGAAAAACTGTTTTTT
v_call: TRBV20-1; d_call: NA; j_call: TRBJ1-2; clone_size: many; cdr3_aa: CSARSVTRYGYTF; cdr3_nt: TGCAGTGCAAGATCCGTAACCCGCTATGGCTACACCTTC
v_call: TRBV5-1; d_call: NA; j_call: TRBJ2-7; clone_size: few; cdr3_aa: CASSSYSGLGNEQYF; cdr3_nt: TGCGCCAGCAGCTCCTATAGCGGTCTGGGGAACGAGCAGTACTTC
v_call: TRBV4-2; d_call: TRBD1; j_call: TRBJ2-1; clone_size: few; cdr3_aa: CASSQDRDRGTNEQFF; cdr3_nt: TGTGCCAGCAGCCAAGACCGGGACAGGGGCACCAATGAGCAGTTCTTC
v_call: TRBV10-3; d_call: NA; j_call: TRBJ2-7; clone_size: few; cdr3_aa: CAIRVQDEQYF; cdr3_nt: TGTGCCATCAGAGTACAAGACGAGCAGTACTTC
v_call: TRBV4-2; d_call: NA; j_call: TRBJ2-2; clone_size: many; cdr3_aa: CASSQALVAGRINAGELFF; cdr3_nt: TGTGCCAGCAGCCAAGCATTAGTAGCAGGGAGGATAAATGCCGGGGAGCTGTTTTTT
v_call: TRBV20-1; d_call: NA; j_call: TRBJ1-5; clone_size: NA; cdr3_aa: CSTYRPTGSQPQHF; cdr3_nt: TGCAGTACTTACCGTCCTACGGGGAGTCAGCCCCAGCATTTT
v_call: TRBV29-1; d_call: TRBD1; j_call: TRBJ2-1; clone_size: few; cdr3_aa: CSVVNPGQGNNEQFF; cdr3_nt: TGCAGCGTTGTTAATCCGGGACAGGGGAACAATGAGCAGTTCTTC
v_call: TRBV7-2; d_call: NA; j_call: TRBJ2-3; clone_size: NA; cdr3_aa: CASSQAGRGADTQYF; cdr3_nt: TGTGCCAGCAGCCAGGCGGGGAGAGGCGCAGATACGCAGTATTTT
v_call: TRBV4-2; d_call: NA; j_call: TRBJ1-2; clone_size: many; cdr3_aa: CASSQAMGGYGYTF; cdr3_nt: TGTGCCAGCAGCCAGGCCATGGGCGGCTATGGCTACACCTTC
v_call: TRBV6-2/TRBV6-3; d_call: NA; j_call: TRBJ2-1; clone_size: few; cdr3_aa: CASSYWGTGSDNEQFF; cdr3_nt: TGTGCCAGCAGTTACTGGGGAACAGGGAGCGACAATGAGCAGTTCTTC